This T cell receptor (beta chain) was identified during a study of blood T cell repertoires in COVID-19. Study background: The origin of the acute and convalescent COVID-19 samples was the United States, Italy and Spain. PBMCs, B-cell-depleted T cells, or T cells provided the cDNA or gDNA that made up the material.

This CDR3 spans 15 amino acids. The germline gives CDR1 MNHEY, CDR2 SVGAGI. V was clipped by 6 bases and J by 2 bases, with 14 bases between them. Repertoires were generated with immunoSEQ multiplex PCR, while TCRdb's copy carries only in-frame clones and drops some. Seen here are 200,000 to 250,000 clones, about 82% observed once, and the top ten hold over 2%. Before being deemed recovered, Cohort 3 donors had two negative PCRs, clearance, or symptom resolution. Sequencing input: PBMCs or T cells enriched from blood (not recorded which). The chain carries TRBV6-5 and TRBJ2-1; perhaps TRBD2 as D (6 bases). The receptor was derived from a woman aged 45-65 years who had recovered from COVID-19. Written as DNA, the CDR3 is TGTGCCAGCAGCTTTAGACTAGTAACCTACAATGAGCAGTTCTTC. As protein: CASSFRLVTYNEQFF.